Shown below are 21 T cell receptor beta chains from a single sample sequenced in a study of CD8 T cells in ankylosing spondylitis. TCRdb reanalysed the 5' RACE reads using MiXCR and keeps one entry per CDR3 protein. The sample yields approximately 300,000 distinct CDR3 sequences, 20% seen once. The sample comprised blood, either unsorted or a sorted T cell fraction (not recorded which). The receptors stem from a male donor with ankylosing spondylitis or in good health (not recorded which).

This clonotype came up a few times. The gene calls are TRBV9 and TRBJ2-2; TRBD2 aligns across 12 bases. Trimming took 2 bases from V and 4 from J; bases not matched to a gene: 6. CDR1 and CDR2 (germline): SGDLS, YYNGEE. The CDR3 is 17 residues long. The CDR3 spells CASSVGTSGHTTGELFF. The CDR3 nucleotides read TGTGCCAGCAGCGTGGGGACTAGCGGGCACACCACCGGGGAGCTGTTTTTT.

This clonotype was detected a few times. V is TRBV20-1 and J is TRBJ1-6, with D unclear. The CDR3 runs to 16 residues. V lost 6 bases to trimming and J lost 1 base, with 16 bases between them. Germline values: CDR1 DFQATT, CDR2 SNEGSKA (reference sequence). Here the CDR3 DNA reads TGCAGTGCCCCGCCCGGGCTTAAATCCTATAATTCACCCCTCCACTTT. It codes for CSAPPGLKSYNSPLHF.

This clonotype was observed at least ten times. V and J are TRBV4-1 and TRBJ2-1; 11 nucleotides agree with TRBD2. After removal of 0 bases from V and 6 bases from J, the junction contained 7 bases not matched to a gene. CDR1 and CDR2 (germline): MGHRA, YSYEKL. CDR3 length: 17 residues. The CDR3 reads CASSQEGRLAGLNEQFF. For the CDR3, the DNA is TGCGCCAGCAGCCAAGAAGGGCGACTAGCGGGACTCAATGAGCAGTTCTTC.

The CDR3 DNA reads as TGTGCCAGCAGCCAAGGTGGTTTCTGGGAAGCTTTCTTT. It codes for CASSQGGFWEAFF. The gene calls are TRBV3-1 and TRBJ1-1, with D unresolved. The CDR3 runs 13 residues. Germline lookup yields CDR1 LGHDT and CDR2 YNNKEL (reference sequence). With 1 base removed from V and 8 bases from J, the gap between germline ends came to 11 bases.

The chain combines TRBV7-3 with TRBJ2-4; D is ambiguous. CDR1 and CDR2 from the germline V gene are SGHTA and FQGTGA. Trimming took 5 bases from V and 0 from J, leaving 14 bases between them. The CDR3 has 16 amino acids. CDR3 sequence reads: CASSPKWDLAKNIQYF. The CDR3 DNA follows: TGTGCCAGCAGCCCGAAGTGGGATTTAGCCAAAAACATTCAGTACTTC.

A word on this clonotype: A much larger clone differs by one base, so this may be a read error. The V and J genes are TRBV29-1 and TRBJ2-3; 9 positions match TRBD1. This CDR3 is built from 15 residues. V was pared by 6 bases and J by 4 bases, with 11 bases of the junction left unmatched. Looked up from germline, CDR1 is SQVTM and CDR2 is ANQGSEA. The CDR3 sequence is CSVEIGTGRADTQYF. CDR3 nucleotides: TGCAGCGTGGAAATTGGGACAGGGCGCGCAGATACGCAGTATTTT.

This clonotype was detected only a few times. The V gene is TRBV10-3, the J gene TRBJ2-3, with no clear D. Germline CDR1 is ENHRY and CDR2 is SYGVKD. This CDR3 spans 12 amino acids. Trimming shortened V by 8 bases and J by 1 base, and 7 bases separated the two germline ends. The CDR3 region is CAISPGTDTQYF. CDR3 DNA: TGTGCCATCTCACCGGGCACAGATACGCAGTATTTT.

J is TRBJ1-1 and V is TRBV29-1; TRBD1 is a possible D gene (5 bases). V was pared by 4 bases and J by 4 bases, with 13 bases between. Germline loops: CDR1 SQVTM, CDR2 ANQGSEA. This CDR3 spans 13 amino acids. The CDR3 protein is CSVARGSSTEAFF. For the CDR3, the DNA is TGCAGCGTTGCGAGGGGCTCGAGCACTGAAGCTTTCTTT.

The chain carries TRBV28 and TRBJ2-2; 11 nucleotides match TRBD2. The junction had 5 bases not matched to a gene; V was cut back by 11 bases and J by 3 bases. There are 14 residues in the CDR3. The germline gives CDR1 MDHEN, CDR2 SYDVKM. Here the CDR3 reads CALGTSGYTGELFF. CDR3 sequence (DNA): TGTGCCCTCGGGACTAGCGGTTACACCGGGGAGCTGTTTTTT.

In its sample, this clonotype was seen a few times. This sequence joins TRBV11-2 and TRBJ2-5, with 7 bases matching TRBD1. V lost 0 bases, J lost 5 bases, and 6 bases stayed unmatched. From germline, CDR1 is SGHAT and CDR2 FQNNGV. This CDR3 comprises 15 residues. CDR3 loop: CASSLDRGRGETQYF. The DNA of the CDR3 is TGTGCCAGCAGCTTAGATCGGGGCAGGGGGGAGACCCAGTACTTC.

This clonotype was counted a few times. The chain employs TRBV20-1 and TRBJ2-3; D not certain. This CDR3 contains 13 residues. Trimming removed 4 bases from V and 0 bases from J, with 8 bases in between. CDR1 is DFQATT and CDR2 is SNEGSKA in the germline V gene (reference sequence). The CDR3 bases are TGCAGTGCTACCCCTGGGAGCACAGATACGCAGTATTTT. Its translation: CSATPGSTDTQYF.

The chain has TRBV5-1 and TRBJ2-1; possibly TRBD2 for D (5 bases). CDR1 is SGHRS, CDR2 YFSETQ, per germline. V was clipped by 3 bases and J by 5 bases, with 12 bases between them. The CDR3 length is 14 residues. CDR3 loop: CASSSRDSDNEQFF. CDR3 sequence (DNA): TGCGCCAGCAGCTCCCGGGATAGTGACAATGAGCAGTTCTTC.

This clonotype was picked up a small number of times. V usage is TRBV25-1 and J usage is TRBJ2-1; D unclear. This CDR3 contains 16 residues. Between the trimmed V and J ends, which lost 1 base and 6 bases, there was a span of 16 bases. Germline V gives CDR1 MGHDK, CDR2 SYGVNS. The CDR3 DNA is TGTGCCAGCAGTGAATCCTCGCAGACACCCCGCAATGAGCAGTTCTTC. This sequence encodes CASSESSQTPRNEQFF. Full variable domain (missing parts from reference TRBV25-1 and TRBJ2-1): EADIYQTPRYLVIGTGKKITLECSQTMGHDKMYWYQQDPGMELHLIHYSYGVNSTEKGDLSSESTVSRIRTEHFPLTLESARPSHTSQYLCASSESSQTPRNEQFFGPGTRLTVL.

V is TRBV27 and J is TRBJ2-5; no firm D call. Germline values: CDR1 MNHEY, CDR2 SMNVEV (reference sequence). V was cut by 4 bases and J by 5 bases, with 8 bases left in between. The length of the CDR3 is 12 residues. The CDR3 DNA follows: TGTGCCAGCAGTTCGGGTCCGGAGACCCAGTACTTC. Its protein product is CASSSGPETQYF.

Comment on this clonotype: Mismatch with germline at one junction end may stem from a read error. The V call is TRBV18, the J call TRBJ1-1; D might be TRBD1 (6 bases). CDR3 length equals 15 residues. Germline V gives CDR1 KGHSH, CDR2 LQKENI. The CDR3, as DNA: TGTGCCAACTCACCGTCCGGGACACCCAACACTGAAGCTTTCTTT. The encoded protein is CANSPSGTPNTEAFF.

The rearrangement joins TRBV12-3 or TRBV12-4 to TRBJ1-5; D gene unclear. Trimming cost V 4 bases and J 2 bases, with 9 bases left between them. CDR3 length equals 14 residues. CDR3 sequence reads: CASSYSSGNQPQHF. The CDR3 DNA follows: TGTGCCAGCAGTTATAGTTCAGGCAATCAGCCCCAGCATTTT.

CDR3 sequence: CASSQDRRDGYTF. The CDR3 DNA is TGTGCCAGCAGCCAAGATCGGAGGGATGGCTACACCTTC. The chain combines TRBV3-1 with TRBJ1-2; the D is unclear. Looked up from germline, CDR1 is LGHDT and CDR2 is YNNKEL (reference sequence). The V end lost 0 bases, the J end lost 6 bases, and 8 bases lay between the germline ends. This CDR3 region has 13 residues.

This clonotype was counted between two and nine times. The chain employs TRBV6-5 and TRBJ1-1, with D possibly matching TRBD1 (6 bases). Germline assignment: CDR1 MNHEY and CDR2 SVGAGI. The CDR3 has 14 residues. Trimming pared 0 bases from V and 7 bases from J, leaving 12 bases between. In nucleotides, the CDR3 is TGTGCCAGCAGTTACTCGAGACAGGTGGGTGAAGCTTTCTTT. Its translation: CASSYSRQVGEAFF.

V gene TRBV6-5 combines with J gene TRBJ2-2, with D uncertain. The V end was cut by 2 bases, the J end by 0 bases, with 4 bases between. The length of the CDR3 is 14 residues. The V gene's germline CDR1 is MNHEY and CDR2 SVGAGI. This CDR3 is CASSYGPNTGELFF. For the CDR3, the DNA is TGTGCCAGCAGTTACGGGCCGAACACCGGGGAGCTGTTTTTT.

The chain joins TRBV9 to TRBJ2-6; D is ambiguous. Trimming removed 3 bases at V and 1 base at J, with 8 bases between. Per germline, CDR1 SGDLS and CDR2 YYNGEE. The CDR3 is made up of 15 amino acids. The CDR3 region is CASSAVSSGANVLTF. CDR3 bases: TGTGCCAGCAGCGCAGTTTCTTCTGGGGCCAACGTCCTGACTTTC.

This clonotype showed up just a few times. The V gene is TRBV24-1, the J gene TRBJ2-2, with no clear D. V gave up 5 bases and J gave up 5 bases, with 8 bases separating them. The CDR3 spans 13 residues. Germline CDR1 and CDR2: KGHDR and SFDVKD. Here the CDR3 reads CATSGAGTGELFF. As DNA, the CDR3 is TGTGCCACCAGTGGGGCTGGGACCGGGGAGCTGTTTTTT.